This TCR beta chain was identified in a study of CD8 T cells in ankylosing spondylitis. This clonotype was seen only a few times. This CDR3 comprises 12 residues. Trimming took 4 bases from V and 10 from J, leaving 14 bases between them. TCRdb re-analysed the 5' RACE reads in MiXCR, keeping a single row per CDR3 protein. The sample lists under 200,000 distinct CDR3 sequences, roughly 12% seen once, with just under 30% in the top ten. Sample: blood, either unsorted or a sorted T cell fraction (not recorded which). This TCR derives from a male donor with ankylosing spondylitis or in good health (not recorded which). The gene calls are TRBV5-3 and TRBJ1-1, with no clear D. TRBV5-3 is marked as an open reading frame, function uncertain. CDR3 loop: CARSPVGRGAFF. In DNA, the CDR3 is TGTGCCAGAAGCCCGGTCGGTCGGGGAGCTTTCTTT.